Sequencing of this TCR beta chain was carried out in a study of blood T cell repertoires in COVID-19. The overall study: Italy, Spain and the United States were the sources of the convalescent and acute COVID-19 samples.

Trimming took 0 bases from V and 4 from J, leaving 9 bases between them. Germline CDR1 MNHEY, CDR2 SMNVEV (reference sequence). This CDR3 has 15 amino acids. In the study's own analysis: Reference gene primer amplification gave nucleated cell count estimates. Assay: immunoSEQ multiplex PCR; the TCRdb copy retains only in-frame clones and omits some. V, J and clone size reflect that table, while D and trimming were determined from the DNA. Of about 140,000 clones in the sample, roughly four fifths were seen once. The J gene is TRBJ2-2, the V gene TRBV27; maybe TRBD1 (5 bases). The sequence came from a woman aged 45-60 years with active or convalescent COVID-19. The sequenced sample consisted of peripheral blood. The CDR3 sequence: CASSLSPRATGELFF. The CDR3 DNA follows: TGTGCCAGCAGTTTATCCCCCAGGGCCACCGGGGAGCTGTTTTTT.